Given below is one TCR beta chain in context. Assay: immunoSEQ multiplex PCR; the TCRdb copy retains only in-frame clones and omits some. This sample has approximately 92,000 clones; over 70% occur once, and the top ten carry roughly 4%. This entry comes from a study of blood T cell repertoires in COVID-19. The CDR3 covers 11 residues. The germline CDR1 and CDR2 sequences are SQVTM and ANQGSEA. The ends lost 0 bases at V and 16 bases at J; junction bases unmatched: 4. The rearrangement uses TRBV29-1 and TRBJ2-1; 9 positions agree with TRBD1. Sequences were obtained from peripheral blood. This TCR came from a man aged 55 to 70 with acute or convalescent COVID-19. The CDR3 DNA is TGCAGCGTTGAAGATCGGGACAGGGTTTTCTTC. Translating gives CSVEDRDRVFF.